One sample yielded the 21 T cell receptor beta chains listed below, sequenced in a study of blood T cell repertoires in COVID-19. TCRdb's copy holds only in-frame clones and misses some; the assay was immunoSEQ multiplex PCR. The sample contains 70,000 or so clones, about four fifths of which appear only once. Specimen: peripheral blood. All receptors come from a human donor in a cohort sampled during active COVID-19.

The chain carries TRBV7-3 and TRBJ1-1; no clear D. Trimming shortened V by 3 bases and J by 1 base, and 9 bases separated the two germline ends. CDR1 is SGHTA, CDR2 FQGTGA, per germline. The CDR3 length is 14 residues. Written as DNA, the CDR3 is TGTGCCAGCAGCTTGGACTCCAAGAACACTGAAGCTTTCTTT. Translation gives CASSLDSKNTEAFF.

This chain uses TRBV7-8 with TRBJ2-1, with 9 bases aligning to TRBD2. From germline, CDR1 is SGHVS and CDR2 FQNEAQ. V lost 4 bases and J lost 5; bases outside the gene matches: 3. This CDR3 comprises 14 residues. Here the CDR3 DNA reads TGTGCCAGCAGCTCCCAGCGGGGGGACAATGAGCAGTTCTTC. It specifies CASSSQRGDNEQFF.

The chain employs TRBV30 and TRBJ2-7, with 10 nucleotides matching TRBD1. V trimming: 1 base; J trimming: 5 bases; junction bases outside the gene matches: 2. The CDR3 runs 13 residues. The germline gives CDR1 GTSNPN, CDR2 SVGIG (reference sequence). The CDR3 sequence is CAWSAGTGDEQYF. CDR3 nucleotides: TGTGCCTGGAGTGCCGGGACAGGGGACGAGCAGTACTTC.

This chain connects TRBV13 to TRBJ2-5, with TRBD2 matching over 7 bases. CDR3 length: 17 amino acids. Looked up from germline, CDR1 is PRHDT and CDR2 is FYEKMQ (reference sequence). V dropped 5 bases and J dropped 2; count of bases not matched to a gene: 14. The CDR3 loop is CASSTTSYGSGQETQYF. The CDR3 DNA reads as TGTGCCAGCAGCACCACTAGCTACGGTAGCGGGCAAGAGACCCAGTACTTC.

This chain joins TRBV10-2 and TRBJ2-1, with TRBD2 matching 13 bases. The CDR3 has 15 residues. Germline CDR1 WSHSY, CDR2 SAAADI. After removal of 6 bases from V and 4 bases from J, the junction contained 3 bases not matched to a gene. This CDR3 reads CASRGLAGVYNEQFF. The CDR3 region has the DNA TGCGCCAGCAGAGGACTAGCGGGAGTGTACAATGAGCAGTTCTTC.

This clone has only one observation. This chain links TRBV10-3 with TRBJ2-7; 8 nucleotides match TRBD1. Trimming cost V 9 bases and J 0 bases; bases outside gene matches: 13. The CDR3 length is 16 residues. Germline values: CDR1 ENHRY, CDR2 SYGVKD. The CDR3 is CAIRKSGQGNSYEQYF. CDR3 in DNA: TGTGCCATTCGGAAGAGCGGACAGGGAAACTCCTACGAGCAGTACTTC.

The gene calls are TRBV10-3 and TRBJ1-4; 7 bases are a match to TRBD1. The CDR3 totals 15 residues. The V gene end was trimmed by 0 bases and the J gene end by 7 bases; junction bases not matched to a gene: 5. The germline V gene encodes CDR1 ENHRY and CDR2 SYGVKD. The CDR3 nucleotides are TGTGCCATCAGTGAGTCGACAGGGTGGACTGAAAAACTGTTTTTT. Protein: CAISESTGWTEKLFF.

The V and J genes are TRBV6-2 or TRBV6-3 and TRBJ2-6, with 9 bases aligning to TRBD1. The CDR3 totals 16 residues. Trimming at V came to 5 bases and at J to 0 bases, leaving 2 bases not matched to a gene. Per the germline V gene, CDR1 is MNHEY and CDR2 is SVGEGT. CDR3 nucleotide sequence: TGTGCCAGCAGTAGACAGGGGGGCTCTGGGGCCAACGTCCTGACTTTC. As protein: CASSRQGGSGANVLTF.

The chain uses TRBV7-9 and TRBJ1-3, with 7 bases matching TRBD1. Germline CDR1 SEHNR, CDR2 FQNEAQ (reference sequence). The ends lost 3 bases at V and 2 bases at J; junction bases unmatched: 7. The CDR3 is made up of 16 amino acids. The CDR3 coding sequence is TGTGCCAGCAGCTTTAGCTCGGGACAGACTGGAAACACCATATATTTT. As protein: CASSFSSGQTGNTIYF.

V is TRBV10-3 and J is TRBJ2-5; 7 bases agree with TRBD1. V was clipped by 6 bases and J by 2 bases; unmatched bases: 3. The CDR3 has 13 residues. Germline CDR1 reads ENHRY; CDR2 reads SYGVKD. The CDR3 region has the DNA TGTGCCATCAGCAGGGGACAGCAAGAGACCCAGTACTTC. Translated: CAISRGQQETQYF.

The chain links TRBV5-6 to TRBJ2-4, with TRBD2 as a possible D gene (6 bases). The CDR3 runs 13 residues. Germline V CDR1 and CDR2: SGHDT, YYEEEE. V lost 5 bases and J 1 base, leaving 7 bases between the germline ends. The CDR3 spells CASRAGAKNIQYF. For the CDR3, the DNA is TGTGCCAGCAGGGCGGGGGCCAAAAACATTCAGTACTTC. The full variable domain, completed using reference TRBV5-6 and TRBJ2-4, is DAGVTQSPTHLIKTRGQQVTLRCSPKSGHDTVSWYQQALGQGPQFIFQYYEEEERQRGNFPDRFSGHQFPNYSSELNVNALLLGDSALYLCASRAGAKNIQYFGAGTRLSVL.

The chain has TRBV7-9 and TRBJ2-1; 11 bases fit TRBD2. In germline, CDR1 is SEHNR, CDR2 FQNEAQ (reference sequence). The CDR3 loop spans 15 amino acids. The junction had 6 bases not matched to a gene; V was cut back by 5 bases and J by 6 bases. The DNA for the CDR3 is TGTGCCAGCAGCCCGACTAGCGGGATACGCAATGAGCAGTTCTTC. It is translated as CASSPTSGIRNEQFF.

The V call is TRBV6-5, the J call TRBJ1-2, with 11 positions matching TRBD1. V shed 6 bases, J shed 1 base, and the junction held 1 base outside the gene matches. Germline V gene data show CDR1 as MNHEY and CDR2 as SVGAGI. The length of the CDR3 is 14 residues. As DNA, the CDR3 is TGTGCCAGCAGGGGACAGGGGGGTAACTATGGCTACACCTTC. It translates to CASRGQGGNYGYTF.

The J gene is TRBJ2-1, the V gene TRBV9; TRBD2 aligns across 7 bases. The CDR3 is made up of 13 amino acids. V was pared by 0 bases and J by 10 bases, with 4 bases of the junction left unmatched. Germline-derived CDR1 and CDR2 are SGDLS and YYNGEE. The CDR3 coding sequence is TGTGCCAGCAGCGTAGCTCGAGCGGGGGAGCAGTTCTTC. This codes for CASSVARAGEQFF.

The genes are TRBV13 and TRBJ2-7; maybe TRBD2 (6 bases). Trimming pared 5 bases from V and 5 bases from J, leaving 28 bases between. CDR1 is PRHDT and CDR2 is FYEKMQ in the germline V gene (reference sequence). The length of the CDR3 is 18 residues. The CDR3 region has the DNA TGTGCCAGCAGCCCCACGGTACTGACACTAGCCGAGTCCCACGAGCAGTACTTC. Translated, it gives CASSPTVLTLAESHEQYF.

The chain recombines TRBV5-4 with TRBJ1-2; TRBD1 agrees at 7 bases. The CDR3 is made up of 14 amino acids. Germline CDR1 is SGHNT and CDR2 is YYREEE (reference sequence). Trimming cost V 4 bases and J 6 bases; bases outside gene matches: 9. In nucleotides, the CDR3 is TGTGCCAGCAGCCTTCCCGGGACAGTTGATGGCTACACCTTC. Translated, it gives CASSLPGTVDGYTF.

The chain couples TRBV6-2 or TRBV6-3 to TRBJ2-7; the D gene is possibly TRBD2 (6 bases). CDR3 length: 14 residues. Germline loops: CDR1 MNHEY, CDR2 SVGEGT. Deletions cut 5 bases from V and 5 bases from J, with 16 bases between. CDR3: CASSTHVGGNEQYF. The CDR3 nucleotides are TGTGCCAGCAGTACCCACGTGGGGGGAAACGAGCAGTACTTC.

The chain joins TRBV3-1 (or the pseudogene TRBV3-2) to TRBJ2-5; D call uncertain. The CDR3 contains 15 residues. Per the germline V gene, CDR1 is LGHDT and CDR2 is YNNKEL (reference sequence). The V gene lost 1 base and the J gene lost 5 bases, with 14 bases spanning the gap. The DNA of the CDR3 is TGTGCCAGCAGCCAAGCTTTACCCAGAATCGAGACCCAGTACTTC. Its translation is CASSQALPRIETQYF.

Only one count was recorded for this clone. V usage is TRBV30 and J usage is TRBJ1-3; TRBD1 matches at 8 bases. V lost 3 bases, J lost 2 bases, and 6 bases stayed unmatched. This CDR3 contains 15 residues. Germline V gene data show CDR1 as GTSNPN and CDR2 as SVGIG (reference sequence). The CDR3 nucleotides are TGTGCCTGGAGCCCCCAGGGGGCGGCTGGAAACACCATATATTTT. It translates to CAWSPQGAAGNTIYF.

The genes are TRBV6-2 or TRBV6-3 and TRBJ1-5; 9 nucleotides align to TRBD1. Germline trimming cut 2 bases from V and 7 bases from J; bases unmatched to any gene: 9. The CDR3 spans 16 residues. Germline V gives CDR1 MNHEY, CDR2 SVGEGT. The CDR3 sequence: CASSYETGGGRQPQHF. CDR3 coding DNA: TGTGCCAGCAGTTACGAAACAGGGGGCGGAAGACAGCCCCAGCATTTT.

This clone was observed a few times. The CDR3 is CAISGGTDYGYTF. The CDR3 DNA sequence: TGTGCCATCAGTGGGGGGACAGACTATGGCTACACCTTC. V usage is TRBV10-3 and J usage is TRBJ1-2; 7 nucleotides align to TRBD1. The CDR3 loop spans 13 amino acids. The V gene end was trimmed by 4 bases and the J gene end by 3 bases; junction bases not matched to a gene: 2. The germline CDR1 and CDR2 sequences are ENHRY and SYGVKD.